The sequence of this T cell receptor (beta chain) was determined in a study of glioma-infiltrating T cells. Overall study findings and caveats: Signature shared blood CDR3 motifs were enriched in low-divergence and depleted in high-divergence patients. Tissue-blood divergence was below expectation in non-neoplastic patients, above in gliomas.

This clonotype was counted between two and nine times. No antigen is known for it. Using RNA template, CDR3s of TCR alpha and beta were amplified with iRepertoire arm-PCR. MiXCR was run by TCRdb on the multiplex PCR reads, yielding one entry per CDR3 protein. The sample yields roughly 350,000 distinct CDR3 sequences, around 38% seen once. V lost 1 base to trimming and J lost 2 bases; unmatched junction nucleotides: 8. CDR3 length: 17 residues. The germline V gene has CDR1 LGHNA and CDR2 YNFKEQ. The chain carries TRBV4-2 and TRBJ2-3; 8 nucleotides match TRBD2. The sample was glioma tissue, nonneoplastic brain tissue, or PBMCs (not recorded which). This receptor was identified in a human donor with low-grade glioma or glioblastoma, undergoing nonglioma brain surgery, or in good health (not recorded which). CDR3 sequence (DNA): TGTGCCAGCAGCCAAGTCGAGGTAGCGGGATTCACAGATACGCAGTATTTT. It encodes CASSQVEVAGFTDTQYF.